This T cell receptor (beta chain) was recorded in a study of identifying expanded T cells in peripheral blood. Findings and caveats of the study: Across healthy donors, higher total template counts meant significantly greater roughly 2-week count variance. Roughly 1.2 clones differed between technical replicates, versus roughly 17 and 20 over time.

Trimming took 6 bases from V and 5 from J, leaving 16 bases between them. Germline values: CDR1 MNHEY, CDR2 SMNVEV (reference sequence). This CDR3 has 15 residues. For this clone: Antigen unknown.

Collection occurred without any documented infections or immune events in donors. TCRdb keeps only in-frame clones here, not all; method: immunoSEQ multiplex PCR. The table includes 80,000 to 90,000 clones, approximately 83% detected once. The origin of this receptor is a person aged 18 to 69 in good health. V usage is TRBV27 and J usage is TRBJ1-4; the D is unclear. Material for sequencing was blood. The CDR3 spells CASRIGSLGNEKLFF. For the CDR3, the DNA is TGTGCCAGCAGAATTGGGTCCTTGGGAAATGAAAAACTGTTTTTT.